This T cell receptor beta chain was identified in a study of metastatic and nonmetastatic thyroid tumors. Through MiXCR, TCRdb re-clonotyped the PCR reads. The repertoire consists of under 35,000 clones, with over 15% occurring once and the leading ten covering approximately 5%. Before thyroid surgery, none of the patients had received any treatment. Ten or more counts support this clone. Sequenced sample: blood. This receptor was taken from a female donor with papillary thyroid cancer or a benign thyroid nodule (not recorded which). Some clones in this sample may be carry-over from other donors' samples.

The CDR3 nucleotides are TGTGCCAGCAGCCGTAATTCACCCCTCCACTTT. It is translated as CASSRNSPLHF. This sequence joins TRBV7-9 and TRBJ1-6; D not certain. The CDR3 is 11 residues long. Trimming removed 5 bases at V and 6 bases at J, with 2 bases between. The germline V gene encodes CDR1 SEHNR and CDR2 FQNEAQ (reference sequence).